This passage covers 26 T cell receptor beta chains from one sample sequenced in a study of molecular identifiers for immune sequencing clone quantification. TCRdb reanalysed the PCR reads using MiXCR and keeps one entry per CDR3 protein. The sample consists of some 70,000 distinct CDR3 sequences, around 18% of them appearing once. Sequencing used naive CD8+ T cells from blood, with Jurkat cell RNA spiked in. Subset in this sample: FACS-sorted CD8+CD4-CCR7+CD45RA+ naive T cells. The receptors shown here come from a human donor in good health. Some libraries in this study had Jurkat cell RNA spiked in.

This clonotype appeared many times. V usage is TRBV20-1 and J usage is TRBJ2-2, with 11 bases matching TRBD2. The junction had 14 bases not matched to a gene; V was cut back by 6 bases and J by 5 bases. This CDR3 comprises 17 residues. Germline V gives CDR1 DFQATT, CDR2 SNEGSKA (reference sequence). Here the CDR3 reads CSARGITSGSRTGELFF. CDR3 DNA sequence: TGCAGTGCGAGGGGGATCACTAGCGGGAGTCGGACCGGGGAGCTGTTTTTT.

This clonotype occurred a few times. A read error may explain this, as a much larger clone is one base away. The chain carries TRBV20-1 and TRBJ2-1; 7 positions agree with TRBD1. Germline CDR1 DFQATT, CDR2 SNEGSKA (reference sequence). This CDR3 has 14 amino acids. J gave up 0 bases and V 6 bases, and 5 bases lay outside the gene matches. The DNA of the CDR3 is TGCAGTGCCTCCAGGACAGGCTCCTACAATGAGCAGTTCTTC. This sequence encodes CSASRTGSYNEQFF.

This clonotype was observed at least ten times. Relative to the germline gene, one junction end is altered; a read error may explain this. J is TRBJ2-7 and V is TRBV11-2; 8 nucleotides align to TRBD1. This CDR3 has 14 amino acids. The germline V gene encodes CDR1 SGHAT and CDR2 FQNNGV. CDR3 sequence reads: CASSLGTGTYGQYF. CDR3 coding DNA: TGTGCCAGCAGCTTGGGGACAGGAACCTACGGGCAGTACTTC.

Turning to this clonotype: This clone may be a read error of a much larger clone one base away. The final CDR3 position lacks the conserved phenylalanine or tryptophan, pointing to a likely read error. V usage is TRBV4-1 and J usage is TRBJ2-7, with D unclear. The length of the CDR3 is 15 residues. V dropped 1 base and J dropped 4 bases, with 14 bases sitting between them. Germline V gene sequence: CDR1 MGHRA, CDR2 YSYEKL. Here the CDR3 DNA reads TGCGCCAGCAGCCAAGCATTGGCGGCAACTTACGAGCAGTACTCC. Translating it yields CASSQALAATYEQYS.

In this sample, this clonotype turned up a few times. J is TRBJ1-6 and V is TRBV12-3 or TRBV12-4, with a tentative D call TRBD1 (5 bases). CDR3 size: 16 residues. Between the trimmed V and J ends, which lost 2 bases and 11 bases, there was a span of 19 bases. This CDR3 is CASSLWGSFRGAPLHF. The CDR3 DNA follows: TGTGCCAGCAGTTTATGGGGCAGCTTCCGCGGGGCACCCCTCCACTTT.

With regard to this clonotype: This clone may be a read error of a much larger clone one base away. V is TRBV6-5 and J is TRBJ1-1; TRBD1 might be the D (5 bases). Germline CDR1 MNHEY, CDR2 SVGAGI. The V end lost 11 bases, the J end lost 2 bases, and 18 bases lay between the germline ends. This CDR3 comprises 14 residues. The CDR3 spells CAAGEGYLNTEAFF. CDR3 nucleotides: TGTGCCGCGGGCGAGGGGTACCTTAACACTGAAGCTTTCTTT.

This clonotype occurred many times. The V call is TRBV5-1, the J call TRBJ1-5; TRBD1 agrees at 12 bases. Germline V lookup: CDR1 SGHRS, CDR2 YFSETQ. The CDR3 runs 15 residues. The ends lost 3 bases at V and 5 bases at J; junction bases unmatched: 3. As DNA, the CDR3 is TGCGCCAGCAGCTCGGGGACAGGGGGCCATCAGCCCCAGCATTTT. It translates to CASSSGTGGHQPQHF.

To note about this clonotype: Given a much more abundant clone one base away, this may be a read error. This chain links TRBV7-9 with TRBJ1-1; D unclear. The V end was cut by 5 bases, the J end by 1 base, with 11 bases between. Germline lookup yields CDR1 SEHNR and CDR2 FQNEAQ (reference sequence). The CDR3 runs to 14 residues. CDR3 residues: CASSPSPRNTEAFF. CDR3 DNA sequence: TGTGCCAGCAGCCCTAGTCCGAGGAACACTGAAGCTTTCTTT.

At least ten counts were recorded for this clonotype. The chain has TRBV20-1 and TRBJ2-7, with 7 bases aligning to TRBD2. Germline CDR1 DFQATT, CDR2 SNEGSKA (reference sequence). Trimming cost V 6 bases and J 4 bases; bases outside gene matches: 9. The CDR3 runs to 13 residues. The CDR3: CSAQAGSRYEQYF. The CDR3 region has the DNA TGCAGTGCGCAAGCGGGAAGCAGGTACGAGCAGTACTTC.

This clonotype was found many times. J is TRBJ1-6 and V is TRBV6-1; a weak D match, TRBD1 (5 bases). The V end lost 3 bases, the J end lost 3 bases, and 9 bases lay between the germline ends. Germline assignment: CDR1 MNHNS and CDR2 SASEGT. The CDR3 is 15 amino acids. The CDR3 reads CASSDWGGYNSPLHF. CDR3 DNA sequence: TGTGCCAGCAGTGATTGGGGGGGCTATAATTCACCCCTCCACTTT.

This clonotype was detected many times. The rearrangement uses TRBV7-2 and TRBJ2-1, with D maybe TRBD2 (6 bases). This CDR3 spans 16 amino acids. V lost 5 bases, J lost 0 bases, and 14 bases lay in between. CDR1 is SGHTA, CDR2 FQGNSA, per germline. In DNA form, the CDR3 reads TGTGCCAGCAGCCCTCTGGCGGGAAGCTCCTACAATGAGCAGTTCTTC. Its translation: CASSPLAGSSYNEQFF. Looking up the rest from reference TRBV7-2 and TRBJ2-1 gives the full variable domain: GAGVSQSPSNKVTEKGKDVELRCDPISGHTALYWYRQSLGQGLEFLIYFQGNSAPDKSGLPSDRFSAERTGGSVSTLTIQRTQQEDSAVYLCASSPLAGSSYNEQFFGPGTRLTVL.

Turning to this clonotype: This may come from a read error, since a much larger clone is one base off. This rearrangement joins TRBV5-3 to TRBJ2-5; no firm D call. TRBV5-3 is recorded as an ORF, its role being uncertain. The CDR3 length is 14 residues. The CDR3 coding sequence is TGTGCCAGCAGCTTGTTACAAGACCAAGAGGCCCAGTACTTC. As protein: CASSLLQDQEAQYF.

By frequency in the sample, this clonotype is medium-sized (0.01 to 0.1%). The CDR3 nucleotides read TGTGCCTGGGGCTTCGGGACCACCCACAAAGATACGCAGTATTTT. It specifies CAWGFGTTHKDTQYF. The gene calls are TRBV30 and TRBJ2-3, with D perhaps given as TRBD1 or TRBD2 (5 bases each). Looked up from germline, CDR1 is GTSNPN and CDR2 is SVGIG (reference sequence). The germline V and J ends were trimmed by 5 bases and 5 bases, with 20 bases remaining between them. This CDR3 has 15 amino acids.

This clonotype has ten or more counts. The gene calls are TRBV4-2 and TRBJ2-7, with TRBD2 identical over 7 bases. Losses at the gene ends were 4 bases for V and 5 bases for J; bases not matched to a gene: 23. The V gene's germline CDR1 is LGHNA and CDR2 YNFKEQ. This CDR3 is 19 amino acids long. This CDR3 reads CASSRKLIKSGEKTDEQYF. The CDR3 DNA reads as TGTGCCAGCAGCCGAAAACTGATAAAGAGCGGGGAAAAGACGGACGAGCAGTACTTC.

This clonotype is judged medium-sized. This chain links TRBV4-3 with TRBJ2-1; TRBD2 matches at 10 bases. The CDR3 totals 17 residues. CDR1 and CDR2 from the germline V gene are LGHNA and YSLEER. V lost 3 bases, J lost 4 bases, and 9 bases stayed unmatched. CDR3 DNA sequence: TGCGCCAGCAGCCAGGGGAGAGCTAGCGGGAGATACAATGAGCAGTTCTTC. This translates into CASSQGRASGRYNEQFF.

The J gene is TRBJ2-5, the V gene TRBV15; D gene ambiguous. V was pared by 6 bases and J by 1 base, with 15 bases between. The CDR3 is 15 amino acids. Germline V gene lookup returns CDR1 LNHNV and CDR2 YYDKDF (reference sequence). The CDR3 here is CATRTESCGQETQYF. In DNA, the CDR3 is TGTGCCACCAGAACAGAGAGTTGCGGCCAAGAGACCCAGTACTTC.

This clonotype occurred many times. This chain links TRBV6-1 with TRBJ1-2; the D is unclear. This CDR3 has 16 amino acids. The germline gives CDR1 MNHNS, CDR2 SASEGT. V lost 6 bases, J lost 3 bases, and 20 bases lay in between. This CDR3 reads CASSLAQVQEYYGYTF. The CDR3 DNA follows: TGTGCCAGCAGCCTTGCCCAGGTCCAGGAATACTATGGCTACACCTTC.

As regards this clonotype: One base away lies a much larger clone, so this may be a sequencing read error. The chain employs TRBV11-2 and TRBJ2-7; 10 bases are a match to TRBD2. The CDR3 has 16 residues. Germline V gene sequence: CDR1 SGHAT, CDR2 FQNNGV. The CDR3 sequence: CASCFSGLAADYEQYF. CDR3 nucleotides: TGTGCCAGCTGCTTCTCCGGACTAGCGGCAGATTACGAGCAGTACTTC. Filled out from reference TRBV11-2 and TRBJ2-7, the complete variable domain reads EAGVAQSPRYKIIEKRQSVAFWCNPISGHATLYWYQQILGQGPKLLIQFQNNGVVDDSQLPKDRFSAERLKGVDSTLKIQPAKLEDSAVYLCASCFSGLAADYEQYFGPGTRLTVT.

The chain joins TRBV7-8 to TRBJ2-7; 7 nucleotides match TRBD2. The V segment lost 10 bases and the J segment 4 bases; nucleotides outside the gene matches: 1. The germline V gene has CDR1 SGHVS and CDR2 FQNEAQ. CDR3 length: 10 residues. In nucleotides, the CDR3 is TGTGCCACCGGGGGGTACGAGCAGTACTTC. Translated, it gives CATGGYEQYF.

This clonotype was seen only a few times. CDR3 loop: CASSYGTSGPQFF. CDR3 sequence (DNA): TGTGCCAGCAGTTACGGGACTAGCGGCCCTCAGTTCTTC. This chain connects TRBV6-6 to TRBJ2-1, with TRBD2 matching over 11 bases. V shed 2 bases and J 13 bases; nucleotides not matched to a gene: 4. CDR3 size: 13 residues. Germline loops: CDR1 MNHNY, CDR2 SVGAGI (reference sequence).

This clonotype was seen many times. The junction differs from germline at one of its ends, possibly a read error. The chain recombines TRBV7-6 with TRBJ2-7; D gene unclear. Germline V CDR1 and CDR2: SGHVS, FNYEAQ. The CDR3 runs 13 residues. Here the CDR3 DNA reads TGCGCCAGCAGCCCCGGGCCCTCGTACGAGCAGTACTTC. Its protein product is CASSPGPSYEQYF.

Points on this clonotype: A much larger clone differs from this one at a single base, so this may be a read error. The DNA for the CDR3 is TGTGTCAGCACCAGACGAAACACCGGGGAGCTGTTTTTT. Protein sequence: CVSTRRNTGELFF. The V gene is TRBV27, the J gene TRBJ2-2; D is unresolved. The CDR3 loop spans 13 amino acids. Germline V lookup: CDR1 MNHEY, CDR2 SMNVEV (reference sequence).

This clonotype appeared many times. The chain is built from TRBV6-1 and TRBJ2-2, with 10 bases identical to TRBD2. V gave up 6 bases and J gave up 6 bases; unmatched junction bases: 10. The CDR3 runs 16 residues. The germline V gene encodes CDR1 MNHNS and CDR2 SASEGT. The chain's CDR3 is CASSELAGALAGELFF. CDR3 DNA: TGTGCCAGCAGCGAGCTAGCGGGAGCCCTTGCCGGGGAGCTGTTTTTT.

This clonotype was recorded a few times. It may be a read error: a sequence one base away is much more abundant. This sequence joins TRBV20-1 and TRBJ1-1; TRBD1 agrees at 8 bases. Per the germline V gene, CDR1 is DFQATT and CDR2 is SNEGSKA (reference sequence). The CDR3 is 15 amino acids. The DNA for the CDR3 is TGCAGTGCCCTCGGGACAGGTATTCCGAACGCTGAAGCTTTCTTT. This sequence encodes CSALGTGIPNAEAFF.

This clonotype was seen repeatedly, ten times or more. The chain carries TRBV18 and TRBJ2-3; D is uncertain. CDR3 length equals 17 residues. CDR1 KGHSH and CDR2 LQKENI come from the germline V gene. Trimming stripped 3 bases from V and 0 bases from J, with 16 bases between. The CDR3 DNA reads TGTGCCAGCTCACCGAGGTCGCTATTGGGTAGCACAGATACGCAGTATTTT. It encodes CASSPRSLLGSTDTQYF. The variable domain in full, completed from reference TRBV18 and TRBJ2-3, reads NAGVMQNPRHLVRRRGQEARLRCSPMKGHSHVYWYRQLPEEGLKFMVYLQKENIIDESGMPKERFSAEFPKEGPSILRIQQVVRGDSAAYFCASSPRSLLGSTDTQYFGPGTRLTVL.

This clonotype has a count of ten or more. The chain combines TRBV9 with TRBJ2-2; D not certain. The germline CDR1 and CDR2 sequences are SGDLS and YYNGEE. The CDR3 has 15 amino acids. The germline V and J ends were trimmed by 4 bases and 1 base, with 11 bases remaining between them. CDR3 loop: CASSPPRRNTGELFF. In DNA, the CDR3 is TGTGCCAGCAGCCCGCCCCGACGGAACACCGGGGAGCTGTTTTTT.